These 23 T cell receptor beta chains originate from one sample sequenced in a study of shared clonotypes between healthy human individuals. It was CD45RO-negative cells, positively selected for CCR7, that made up naive CD8 cells, with terminally differentiated effector memory CD45RA+ cells excluded. Assay used: immunoSEQ multiplex PCR; TCRdb lists only in-frame clones, some missing. The table records 550,000 to 750,000 clones, about 95% of them present only once. Material for sequencing was naive CD8+ T cells sorted from blood. The receptors stem from a woman aged 25 to 45 in good health.

The rearrangement uses TRBV18 and TRBJ2-7; 7 bases align to TRBD1. J was trimmed by 2 bases and V by 2 bases; bases with no gene match: 6. There are 15 residues in the CDR3. Germline CDR1 reads KGHSH; CDR2 reads LQKENI. The CDR3 is CASSPFPGQPYEQYF. CDR3 nucleotide sequence: TGTGCCAGCTCACCATTTCCGGGACAGCCCTACGAGCAGTACTTC.

The rearrangement joins TRBV7-6 to TRBJ2-5; D is undetermined. Trimming cost V 2 bases and J 1 base, with 11 bases left between them. This CDR3 region has 15 residues. Germline CDR1 and CDR2: SGHVS and FNYEAQ. The CDR3: CASSLQRGSQETQYF. In DNA, the CDR3 is TGTGCCAGCAGCTTACAGCGTGGGTCCCAAGAGACCCAGTACTTC.

J is TRBJ1-5 and V is TRBV6-1; no reliable D call. Per the germline V gene, CDR1 is MNHNS and CDR2 is SASEGT. V was trimmed by 3 bases and J by 5 bases, leaving 11 bases between them. This CDR3 has 14 amino acids. CDR3 coding DNA: TGTGCCAGCAGTGACCAGGTCTCCGATCAGCCCCAGCATTTT. Amino acids: CASSDQVSDQPQHF.

The V and J genes are TRBV27 and TRBJ2-4, with D possibly matching TRBD1 (6 bases). Germline loops: CDR1 MNHEY, CDR2 SMNVEV (reference sequence). The CDR3 totals 15 residues. Trimming stripped 4 bases from V and 2 bases from J, with 12 bases between. DNA of the CDR3: TGTGCCAGCAGTTCCCAACAGGGATCCAAAAACATTCAGTACTTC. Encoded protein: CASSSQQGSKNIQYF.

This clone was recorded once. V and J are TRBV7-6 and TRBJ2-7; tentatively, D is TRBD2 (5 bases). From germline, CDR1 is SGHVS and CDR2 FNYEAQ. Trimming removed 1 base from V and 3 bases from J, with 13 bases in between. CDR3 size: 15 residues. The CDR3 loop reads CASSLGPGGGYEQYF. CDR3 DNA: TGTGCCAGCAGCTTAGGTCCCGGCGGAGGCTACGAGCAGTACTTC.

V gene TRBV27 combines with J gene TRBJ1-1, with D unclear. V lost 0 bases and J 2 bases, leaving 7 bases between the germline ends. This CDR3 has 14 residues. Germline CDR1 reads MNHEY; CDR2 reads SMNVEV (reference sequence). DNA of the CDR3: TGTGCCAGCAGTTTATCGTCGAGCAACACTGAAGCTTTCTTT. As protein: CASSLSSSNTEAFF.

The J gene is TRBJ2-1, the V gene TRBV13; TRBD2 is a possible D gene (5 bases). The CDR3 spans 14 residues. CDR1 is PRHDT and CDR2 is FYEKMQ in the germline V gene (reference sequence). Deletions cut 2 bases from V and 7 bases from J, with 12 bases between. The CDR3 loop reads CASSLLASRNEQFF. The CDR3 nucleotides are TGTGCCAGCAGCTTACTGGCTAGCCGTAATGAGCAGTTCTTC.

V gene TRBV2 combines with J gene TRBJ1-1, with D perhaps matching TRBD1 (5 bases). There are 17 residues in the CDR3. Trimming left V 5 bases short and J 3 bases short, with 22 bases between. Germline V gene sequence: CDR1 SNHLY, CDR2 FYNNEI. The CDR3 DNA sequence: TGTGCCAGCAGTCGAGGGCAGGGCGGCGGAGGATACACTGAAGCTTTCTTT. Protein: CASSRGQGGGGYTEAFF.

This clone was observed a single time. The V call is TRBV4-1, the J call TRBJ2-3; D gene uncertain. Germline V gene sequence: CDR1 MGHRA, CDR2 YSYEKL. The V and J ends lost 0 bases and 6 bases respectively, with 10 bases between them. The CDR3 runs to 14 residues. The CDR3 spells CASSQDGTADTQYF. DNA for the CDR3: TGCGCCAGCAGCCAAGATGGCACCGCGGATACGCAGTATTTT.

This chain uses TRBV11-2 with TRBJ2-6, with D maybe TRBD1 (6 bases). The CDR3 has 15 amino acids. V lost 4 bases, J lost 1 base, and 8 bases lay in between. The germline CDR1 and CDR2 sequences are SGHAT and FQNNGV. The CDR3 DNA reads TGTGCCAGCAGCTCCGGACAGTCTGGGGCCAACGTCCTGACTTTC. Translating gives CASSSGQSGANVLTF.

The chain recombines TRBV30 with TRBJ1-2, with D possibly being TRBD1 (6 bases). Germline V gene sequence: CDR1 GTSNPN, CDR2 SVGIG (reference sequence). The germline V and J ends were trimmed by 0 bases and 8 bases, with 16 bases remaining between them. This CDR3 region has 14 residues. In nucleotides, the CDR3 is TGTGCCTGGAGTGTAATCCCAAACAGGGACGGCTACACCTTC. Translation: CAWSVIPNRDGYTF.

V gene TRBV10-1 combines with J gene TRBJ2-7, with a weak D call TRBD2 (6 bases). The germline V and J ends were trimmed by 3 bases and 0 bases, with 9 bases remaining between them. Per the germline V gene, CDR1 is WNHNN and CDR2 is SYGVQD (reference sequence). The CDR3 totals 14 residues. CDR3 in DNA: TGCGCCAGCAGTGAATTAGCGGACTCCTACGAGCAGTACTTC. Its protein product is CASSELADSYEQYF.

The genes are TRBV6-5 and TRBJ1-2; D not certain. V was shortened by 0 bases and J by 5 bases, with 13 bases between the two germline ends. Germline values: CDR1 MNHEY, CDR2 SVGAGI. The CDR3 spans 15 residues. The CDR3 here is CASSYSGGSLYGYTF. The CDR3 coding sequence is TGTGCCAGCAGTTACTCGGGCGGGTCTTTATATGGCTACACCTTC.

The chain couples TRBV14 to TRBJ2-1; 8 nucleotides align to TRBD2. V lost 0 bases, J lost 6 bases, and 7 bases stayed unmatched. This CDR3 contains 16 residues. Germline V gives CDR1 SGHDN, CDR2 FVKESK. The CDR3 DNA reads as TGTGCCAGCAGCCAAGATTCGGGACTAGGCTTCAATGAGCAGTTCTTC. Residues: CASSQDSGLGFNEQFF.

This clone appeared once. CDR3 loop: CASSLGVGTEAFF. The CDR3 DNA sequence: TGTGCCAGCAGCTTGGGGGTGGGCACTGAAGCTTTCTTT. The V and J genes are TRBV5-4 and TRBJ1-1; D not resolved. Germline CDR1 is SGHNT and CDR2 is YYREEE (reference sequence). This CDR3 has 13 amino acids. The V end lost 0 bases, the J end lost 4 bases, and 7 bases lay between the germline ends.

J is TRBJ2-5 and V is TRBV4-2; D remains unclear. The J call may be incorrect, as the DNA end agrees better with TRBJ2-7. The V gene's germline CDR1 is LGHNA and CDR2 YNFKEQ. This CDR3 region has 15 residues. CDR3 protein: CASSQPEQYSYEQYF. CDR3 bases: TGTGCCAGCAGCCAACCTGAACAGTACTCCTACGAGCAGTACTTC.

J is TRBJ2-7 and V is TRBV29-1; D perhaps matches TRBD2 (6 bases). The CDR3 runs 13 residues. V dropped 3 bases and J dropped 2 bases, with 11 bases sitting between them. Per germline, CDR1 SQVTM and CDR2 ANQGSEA. The CDR3 sequence is CSVDGTDTYEQYF. Here the CDR3 DNA reads TGCAGCGTTGATGGGACTGATACCTACGAGCAGTACTTC.

The chain recombines TRBV19 with TRBJ2-7; D might be TRBD2 (5 bases). V was clipped by 6 bases and J by 0 bases, with 12 bases between them. The germline V gene encodes CDR1 LNHDA and CDR2 SQIVND (reference sequence). The CDR3 spans 14 residues. CDR3 region: CASRNWTDSYEQYF. CDR3 nucleotides: TGTGCCAGTAGGAACTGGACTGACTCCTACGAGCAGTACTTC.

The chain's CDR3 is CASSLGQVPEKLFF. In DNA, the CDR3 is TGTGCCAGCAGTTTGGGACAGGTTCCTGAAAAACTGTTTTTT. V usage is TRBV27 and J usage is TRBJ1-4, with TRBD1 identical over 8 bases. The CDR3 is made up of 14 amino acids. Looked up from germline, CDR1 is MNHEY and CDR2 is SMNVEV (reference sequence). With 3 bases clipped from V and 7 bases from J, the junction kept 4 bases outside the gene matches.

Comment on this clone: Different DNA sequences within this sample yield the same CDR3. The CDR3 sequence is CASSLGLVYEQYF. CDR3 coding DNA: TGTGCCAGCAGCCTCGGACTAGTCTACGAGCAGTACTTC. This chain connects TRBV11-2 to TRBJ2-7; 7 bases fit TRBD2. Unmatched junction bases numbered 4, after V lost 5 bases and J lost 3 bases. CDR3 length: 13 amino acids. CDR1 SGHAT and CDR2 FQNNGV come from the germline V gene.

The chain is built from TRBV5-1 and TRBJ2-7, with TRBD2 matching over 7 bases. Germline V gene data show CDR1 as SGHRS and CDR2 as YFSETQ. Trimming cost V 4 bases and J 8 bases; bases outside gene matches: 15. The CDR3 totals 15 residues. The CDR3 is CASSPEALADNKQYF. CDR3 DNA: TGCGCCAGCAGCCCGGAAGCCCTAGCGGATAACAAGCAGTACTTC. Using reference TRBV5-1 and TRBJ2-7 for the parts outside the CDR3, the full variable domain is KAGVTQTPRYLIKTRGQQVTLSCSPISGHRSVSWYQQTPGQGLQFLFEYFSETQRNKGNFPGRFSGRQFSNSRSEMNVSTLELGDSALYLCASSPEALADNKQYFGPGTRLTVT.

This sequence joins TRBV4-1 and TRBJ2-3; tentative D call: TRBD1 (6 bases). The V end lost 5 bases, the J end lost 4 bases, and 10 bases lay between the germline ends. The CDR3 covers 13 residues. CDR1 is MGHRA and CDR2 is YSYEKL in the germline V gene. The CDR3 is CASSTNRADTQYF. CDR3 bases: TGCGCCAGCAGCACCAACAGGGCAGATACGCAGTATTTT.

The chain carries TRBV30 and TRBJ2-2; the match to TRBD2 covers 9 bases. The germline gives CDR1 GTSNPN, CDR2 SVGIG (reference sequence). The CDR3 sequence is 14 residues long. With V trimmed by 8 bases and J by 6 bases, 10 bases remained unmatched. CDR3 bases: TGTGCCCCCCGACTAGCGGAAGGCTCCGGGGAGCTGTTTTTT. Translating gives CAPRLAEGSGELFF.